Below, 3 T cell receptor beta chains from the same sample are listed, as sequenced in a study of blood T cell repertoires in COVID-19. Assay: immunoSEQ multiplex PCR; the TCRdb copy retains only in-frame clones and omits some. The sample consists of tens of thousands of clones, over 75% of them appearing once. The sequencing input was peripheral blood. Source of these receptors: a human donor in a cohort sampled during active COVID-19.

The gene calls are TRBV6-5 and TRBJ1-5; 9 positions match TRBD1. V was clipped by 7 bases and J by 5 bases; unmatched bases: 6. Germline CDR1 is MNHEY and CDR2 is SVGAGI. CDR3 length: 14 amino acids. CDR3 coding DNA: TGTGCCAGCAATGGACAGGGGTGGTATCAGCCCCAGCATTTT. Translated, it gives CASNGQGWYQPQHF.

The chain couples TRBV29-1 to TRBJ2-1; 12 bases agree with TRBD2. V was clipped by 6 bases and J by 8 bases; unmatched bases: 11. The CDR3 runs to 15 residues. Germline V lookup: CDR1 SQVTM, CDR2 ANQGSEA. This chain's CDR3 is CSVRQRTSGMYEQFF. The CDR3 DNA follows: TGCAGCGTGCGGCAAAGGACTAGCGGGATGTATGAGCAGTTCTTC.

The DNA of the CDR3 is TGTGCCAGCGGAGGGGTTAGCACAGATACGCAGTATTTT. Translating it yields CASGGVSTDTQYF. J is TRBJ2-3 and V is TRBV11-2, with a tentative D call TRBD2 (6 bases). The V gene lost 8 bases and the J gene lost 0 bases, with 9 bases spanning the gap. This CDR3 contains 13 residues. Looked up from germline, CDR1 is SGHAT and CDR2 is FQNNGV.